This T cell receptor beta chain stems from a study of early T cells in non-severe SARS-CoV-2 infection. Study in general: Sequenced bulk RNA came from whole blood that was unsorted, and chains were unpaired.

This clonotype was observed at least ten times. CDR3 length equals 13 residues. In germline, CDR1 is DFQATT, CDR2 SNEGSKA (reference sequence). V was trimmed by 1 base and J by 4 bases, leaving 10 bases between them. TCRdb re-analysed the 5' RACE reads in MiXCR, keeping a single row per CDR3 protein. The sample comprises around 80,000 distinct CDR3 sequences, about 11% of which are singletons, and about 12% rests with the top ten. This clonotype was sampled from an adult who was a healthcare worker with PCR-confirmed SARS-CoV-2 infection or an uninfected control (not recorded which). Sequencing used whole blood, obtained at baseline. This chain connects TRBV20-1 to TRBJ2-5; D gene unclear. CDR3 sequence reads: CSARVDHGETQYF. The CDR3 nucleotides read TGCAGTGCTAGAGTGGACCACGGAGAGACCCAGTACTTC.